These 8 T cell receptor beta chains were all obtained from the same sample, sequenced in a study of beta chain features in type 1 diabetes. General study points: For Type 1 diabetes patients, all four CD4+ subsets carried TCRB CDR3s that were moderately but significantly shorter.

These receptors' targets are unknown. Since all of the isolated RNA was reverse transcribed, expressed TCRB transcripts were what got sequenced. Repertoires were generated with immunoSEQ multiplex PCR, while TCRdb's copy carries only in-frame clones and drops some. The sample lists more than 550,000 clones, roughly an eighth occurring once. Input material: naive CD4+ T cells from blood. These receptors were obtained from a young man with type 1 diabetes.

The genes are TRBV5-1 and TRBJ2-3, with unresolved D. V lost 5 bases and J lost 0, with 13 bases in between. Germline-derived CDR1 and CDR2 are SGHRS and YFSETQ. The CDR3 covers 15 residues. This CDR3 reads CASSKWVPSTDTQYF. CDR3 sequence (DNA): TGCGCCAGCAGTAAGTGGGTTCCGAGCACAGATACGCAGTATTTT. The full variable domain, in which reference TRBV5-1 and TRBJ2-3 provide the parts outside the CDR3, is KAGVTQTPRYLIKTRGQQVTLSCSPISGHRSVSWYQQTPGQGLQFLFEYFSETQRNKGNFPGRFSGRQFSNSRSEMNVSTLELGDSALYLCASSKWVPSTDTQYFGPGTRLTVL.

This clone was observed a few times. The gene calls are TRBV14 and TRBJ2-2; D remains unclear. Germline V lookup: CDR1 SGHDN, CDR2 FVKESK. There are 15 residues in the CDR3. V lost 4 bases, J lost 0 bases, and 9 bases lay in between. The CDR3 DNA sequence: TGTGCCAGCAGCCGGCAAGCTTCGAACACCGGGGAGCTGTTTTTT. Protein sequence: CASSRQASNTGELFF.

The V and J genes are TRBV5-1 and TRBJ2-3; possibly TRBD2 for D (6 bases). CDR1 is SGHRS and CDR2 is YFSETQ in the germline V gene. V lost 3 bases, J lost 0 bases, and 17 bases lay in between. The CDR3 consists of 17 residues. In DNA, the CDR3 is TGCGCCAGCAGCTACCGATCACTAGCTGCTAGCACAGATACGCAGTATTTT. This translates into CASSYRSLAASTDTQYF.

Only a few counts were recorded for this clone. Other DNA variants within this sample encode the same CDR3. CDR3 amino acids: CASSPRTGDGYTF. CDR3 sequence (DNA): TGTGCCAGCAGCCCACGGACAGGGGACGGCTACACCTTC. The chain employs TRBV14 and TRBJ1-2; TRBD1 aligns across 9 bases. The J segment lost 8 bases and the V segment lost 4 bases, leaving 5 bases of the junction unmatched. The CDR3 loop spans 13 amino acids. Germline V gives CDR1 SGHDN, CDR2 FVKESK.

The chain uses TRBV10-3 and TRBJ2-2; D possibly corresponds to TRBD2 (5 bases). The CDR3 has 14 amino acids. CDR1 is ENHRY and CDR2 is SYGVKD in the germline V gene. V was shortened by 7 bases and J by 3 bases, with 12 bases between the two germline ends. The CDR3 spells CAITPGLHTGELFF. CDR3 nucleotide sequence: TGTGCCATCACCCCAGGACTTCACACCGGGGAGCTGTTTTTT.

The gene calls are TRBV4-2 and TRBJ2-5, with 9 bases fitting TRBD1. Germline CDR1 and CDR2: LGHNA and YNFKEQ. J was trimmed by 0 bases and V by 3 bases; bases with no gene match: 5. CDR3 size: 16 residues. In nucleotides, the CDR3 is TGTGCCAGCAGCCAGCAGGGACAGGGACACCAAGAGACCCAGTACTTC. It specifies CASSQQGQGHQETQYF.

This clone was counted at least ten times. This sample includes further DNA sequences coding for the same CDR3. J is TRBJ2-3 and V is TRBV5-4; D is unresolved. The V end was cut by 5 bases, the J end by 0 bases, with 4 bases between. The V gene's germline CDR1 is SGHNT and CDR2 YYREEE (reference sequence). CDR3 length equals 12 residues. The CDR3 protein is CASSPSTDTQYF. The CDR3 DNA sequence: TGTGCCAGCAGTCCTAGCACAGATACGCAGTATTTT.

This clone was detected only a few times. The gene calls are TRBV10-3 and TRBJ2-3, with D possibly called TRBD1 or TRBD2 (5 bases each). The V gene's germline CDR1 is ENHRY and CDR2 SYGVKD. The CDR3 has 13 amino acids. Trimming removed 8 bases at V and 0 bases at J, with 9 bases between. The CDR3 region is CAIHRDSTDTQYF. The CDR3 DNA is TGTGCCATCCACCGGGACAGCACAGATACGCAGTATTTT.